Here is one T cell receptor (beta chain) with its context. The data derive from a study of cytomegalovirus exposure and HLA in healthy donors. In the PCR, 60 Vbeta and 13 Jbeta primers were used. Data came from immunoSEQ multiplex PCR; TCRdb stores just in-frame clones and leaves some out. The profile covers 120,000 or so clones, with under 20% appearing a single time and 2.9% taken by the ten largest. V shed 3 bases and J shed 4 bases, with 10 bases lying between them. The CDR3 is 13 residues long. In germline, CDR1 is SGHNT, CDR2 YYREEE (reference sequence). This receptor was obtained from a female donor in good health and CMV-seropositive. The genes are TRBV5-4 and TRBJ1-2; D unresolved. Material for sequencing was PBMCs. The CDR3 region is CASSSDGLYGYTF. CDR3 sequence (DNA): TGTGCCAGCAGCTCGGACGGACTCTATGGCTACACCTTC.